This T cell receptor beta chain was recorded in a study of CD8+ T cells in alopecia areata (dated by TCRdb to 2016 to 2018). Turning to the overall study: Treated patients were enrolled in an open-label pilot trial of oral tofacitinib, 5 to 10 mg twice daily, for moderate-to-severe alopecia areata. In treated patients, disease severity was measured using the SALT score, which gives the percentage of scalp surface area affected. Scalp tissue and sorted CD4+ and CD8+ peripheral blood T cells from patchy and totalis/universalis alopecia areata patients and from healthy controls were covered by human TCRbeta sequencing. immunoSEQ multiplex PCR using 35 Vbeta forward primers and 13 Jbeta reverse primers was used to amplify TCRbeta CDR3 regions. High-throughput TCRbeta sequencing was used to examine T cell clonal expansion in alopecia areata in both the C3H/HeJ mouse model and human patients. Scalp clonality was compared among normal scalp (n=4), patchy alopecia areata scalp (n=8), and alopecia totalis/universalis scalp (n=8). Tofacitinib-treated patients had biopsies at baseline and at 4 and 24 weeks of treatment, with a later scalp biopsy in several patients. The RNA source kit depended on sample type: the PAXgene miRNA kit for fixed scalp, the miRNeasy kit for PBMCs, and the RNeasy kit for mouse skin. Patients stayed on tofacitinib for 6 to 18 months and then had 6 months of follow-up off drug so that delayed response and recurrence could be assessed.

Reading the label with the study, this specimen's time point is: 4 weeks on oral tofacitinib. The treatment or condition label for this specimen denotes: oral pan-JAK inhibitor, 5-10 mg twice daily. Lesional scalp punch biopsies and peripheral blood were obtained from alopecia areata patients. PBMCs were isolated by density centrifugation and stained for CD3, CD4 and CD8, after which CD4+ and CD8+ T cells were sorted on a FACSAria. Study-wide conclusions, independent of this receptor: Compared with mice, TCR sequences shared between patients were less clear, possibly partly because of HLA diversity across the patient population. Scalp TCR repertoire analysis is complicated because resident alphabeta T cells in normal human skin are also sequenced, whereas mouse skin is dominated by gammadelta T cells. Compared with normal scalp, lesional scalp, particularly in alopecia totalis/universalis, had higher clonality and more expanded CD8+ clones, which suggests antigenic drive. Because the treated cohort was small and included a single nonresponder, larger studies are needed to assess links between baseline CD8+ expansion and response. Many expanded lesional clones were found to persist in scalp and blood during tofacitinib treatment, and relapse after treatment cessation may be partly explained by this persistence. Scalp clonality and the number of expanded CD8+ clones among the top 100 scalp clones were significantly decreased by tofacitinib.

Remarks on this clone: Its binding antigen is unknown. No quality values exist for individual bases; no much larger clone is one base distant.

Libraries were built with the immunoSEQ multiplex PCR assay. For TCR sequencing, RNA was extracted from every sample and reverse transcribed into cDNA to serve as template. SuperScript III was used to make first-strand cDNA, primed with a 2:1 mix of oligo-dT and random hexamers. Amplification bias was assessed with a synthetic immune receptor repertoire, and residual bias was removed computationally. For the original study's pipeline: Raw reads were preprocessed for error removal, and CDR3 was defined according to IMGT conventions as running from the conserved cysteine to phenylalanine. Clonality was computed as 1 minus the Shannon entropy, with the entropy normalized by log2 of the number of productive unique TCRs. Whether each scalp clone was CD4 or CD8 was inferred by checking scalp TCRbeta sequences against the CD4 and CD8 repertoires from sorted blood. In TCRdb, the immuneACCESS table is reduced to in-frame sequences with V and J assigned. These tables do not hold every clone; where another copy was compared, an unresolved V gene accounts for under half, and the others remain unexplained. V and J calls plus clone size are reproduced from that table; the DNA served to infer D and trimming. Present in this sample are about 140,000 clones, 82% of which were seen just once. The top ten clones comprise approximately 25% of the sample.

The sequences come from CD8+ T cells sorted from blood, collected at week 4, from a patient treated with tofacitinib. The receptor comes from a human donor with alopecia areata.

The DNA reads as follows: TGTGCCACCAGCAGTCCCAGGGACGGGGCCTACGAGCAGTACTTC. Translated, it reads CATSSPRDGAYEQYF. The chain is made from TRBV15 and TRBJ2-7; the D match is possibly TRBD1 or TRBD2, with 5 bases aligned in each. According to the germline V gene (reference sequence), CDR1 reads LNHNV and CDR2 reads YYDKDF. From the cysteine up to the phenylalanine, the CDR3 has a length of 15 residues. Only CDR3 DNA is held: 45 bases, read in frame from base 1. At the junction V is shortened by 3 bases and J by 2 bases, with 14 bases in between.